Detailed here is one TCR beta chain. The antigen remains undetermined. This entry is derived from a study of a mutant IDH1 vaccine in newly diagnosed glioma. Whole-study findings and limits: No link was apparently found between pseudoprogression and changes in top peripheral T cell clonotypes. Immune responses induced by vaccination arose in 93.3% of the patients.

Documented time point: baseline, week 1 (first vaccination visit). The treatment denotes: pre-vaccination baseline after standard-of-care therapy. Tumors from donors were new WHO grade 3 or 4 IDH1-mutant astrocytomas with ATRX loss. Data came from immunoSEQ multiplex PCR; TCRdb stores just in-frame clones and leaves some out. The sample consists of some 61,000 clones, 80% to 90% of them appearing once. Source: PBMCs, taken from a glioma patient treated with radiotherapy, temozolomide or both. This clonotype was sampled from a man aged 25 to 45 with glioma.

CDR3: CASSSHGGSYEQYF. CDR3 nucleotides: TGTGCCAGTAGCTCCCACGGGGGTTCCTACGAGCAGTACTTC. The chain recombines TRBV19 with TRBJ2-5; weak D call: TRBD2 (6 bases). The end of the DNA is better explained by TRBJ2-7, so the J call may be wrong. Germline lookup yields CDR1 LNHDA and CDR2 SQIVND (reference sequence). The length of the CDR3 is 14 residues.